The present T cell receptor beta chain was sequenced within a study of OX40 agonist ivuxolimab in advanced cancers. Sequenced by immunoSEQ multiplex PCR; TCRdb stores in-frame clones only, minus some. The table shows about 62,000 clones, with 88% occurring only once. With V trimmed by 4 bases and J by 2 bases, 11 bases remained unmatched. The CDR3 loop spans 16 amino acids. From germline, CDR1 is SGHTA and CDR2 FQGNSA. The sample was CD4+ or CD8+ T cells sorted from blood, taken in a trial of the OX40 agonist ivuxolimab. The chain combines TRBV7-2 with TRBJ2-7; 7 bases are shared with TRBD1. The clonotype originates from an adult with an advanced solid tumor such as melanoma, head and neck, liver or kidney cancer. CDR3 sequence reads: CASSSPPTGVPYEQYF. DNA for the CDR3: TGTGCCAGCAGCTCACCCCCTACAGGGGTCCCCTACGAGCAGTACTTC.